This T cell receptor (beta chain) was documented in a study of shared clonotypes between healthy human individuals. Study background: There were three CD4 naive, three CD4 memory, two CD8 naive and one CD8 memory plates per donor. Findings and limits, study-wide: Unshared clonotypes carried lower generation probabilities than those common to all four donors.

This table comes from immunoSEQ multiplex PCR, and its TCRdb copy is limited to in-frame clones, with some not included. The sample holds about 2.2 million clones, over 85% seen once. The naive CD8 subset, CD45RO-negative cells positively selected for CCR7, excluded terminally differentiated effector memory CD45RA+ cells. Note on this clone: The antigen remains unidentified.

Per germline, CDR1 SGHTA and CDR2 FQGNSA. CDR3 length: 16 amino acids. Trimming took 4 bases from V and 7 from J, leaving 20 bases between them. The chain has TRBV7-2 and TRBJ2-1, with unresolved D. The sample comprised naive CD8+ T cells from PBMCs. The source of this sequence is a man aged 18 to 30 in good health. Some clones in this sample may be carry-over from other donors' samples. The CDR3 loop is CASSSATEGVWNEQFF. For the CDR3, the DNA is TGTGCCAGCAGCTCGGCCACAGAAGGTGTTTGGAATGAGCAGTTCTTC.